This TCR beta chain was documented in a study of T cells after yellow fever vaccination. TCRdb re-derived calls from the 5' RACE reads in MiXCR, one entry per CDR3 protein. The table lists around 300,000 distinct CDR3 sequences, around 13% of them singletons, with 0.45% to 0.65% in the top ten. Study outcomes and limitations: Clonotypes shared by both compartments, CD4 and CD8, made up a small share.

A remark on this clonotype: What it binds is unknown.

V lost 3 bases to trimming and J lost 3 bases, with 8 bases between them. Germline CDR1 and CDR2: SGHTA and FQGNSA. The CDR3 sequence is 13 residues long. The sequence was collected from a man aged 25-40 years who received the YFV17D yellow fever vaccine. The genes are TRBV7-2 and TRBJ1-1, with D uncertain. Sequenced here: CD4+ T cells sorted from PBMCs, sampled 45 days after the yellow fever booster vaccination. CDR3 in amino acids: CASSFAVDTEAFF. The CDR3 region has the DNA TGTGCCAGCAGCTTCGCAGTGGACACTGAAGCTTTCTTT. Variable domain in full (rest from reference TRBV7-2 and TRBJ1-1): GAGVSQSPSNKVTEKGKDVELRCDPISGHTALYWYRQSLGQGLEFLIYFQGNSAPDKSGLPSDRFSAERTGGSVSTLTIQRTQQEDSAVYLCASSFAVDTEAFFGQGTRLTVV.